This T cell receptor beta chain was sequenced in a study of memory CD4+ T cells and cytomegalovirus serostatus (dated by TCRdb to the late 2010s). As for the study more broadly: A total of about 35 healthy Belgian adults, of whom 9 were CMV seropositive and roughly 24 were CMV seronegative, were included in the cohort. To replicate a published TCR-based CMV serostatus classifier, the study sequenced CD4+ memory TCRbeta repertoires from a Belgian cohort whose cytomegalovirus serostatus was known. Overall study outcomes, separate from this receptor: Of 164 previously reported CMV-associated TCRbeta sequences, 67 appeared in the CD4+ memory repertoires, each in one to five individuals. For CMV serostatus prediction, a median bootstrapped AUC of approximately 0.95 was reached with the original framework, and a median bootstrapped AUC of roughly 0.9 was reached with a US-trained random forest. The results were interpreted as suggesting that the CMV-associated TCR signature is mostly present in the CD4+ memory repertoire. A median bootstrapped AUC of around 0.95 with a 95% CI of 0.76-1.00 was achieved on the Belgian cohort by the original-framework classifier. Unlike the original study, which covered naive and memory CD4+ and CD8+ populations, the Belgian study sequenced only CD4+CD45RO+ memory cells.

Single viable CD3+CD4+CD8-CD45RO+ cells were sorted as memory CD4+ T cells on a FACSAria II. CMV serostatus was determined with a Roche Elecsys assay detecting serum IgG against CMV pp150, pp28, p38 and p52. After thawing, total CD4+ T cells were enriched by positive selection with CD4 magnetic microbeads. The samples came from a separate study whose specific focus was interrogating the CD4+ T cell memory repertoire. Peripheral blood mononuclear cells were isolated and cryopreserved according to standard operating procedures, and serum was stored at -80 degrees C. Staining used CD3-PerCP (BW264/56), CD4-APC (RPA-T4), CD45RO-PE (UCHT1) and CD8-Pacific Orange (3B5) antibodies, with Sytox blue excluding non-viable cells. The germline V gene provides CDR1 SGHTA and CDR2 FQGNSA. Spanning cysteine to phenylalanine, the CDR3 consists of 13 amino acids. The CDR3 DNA has 39 bases and is translated from base 1.

Concerning this clone: The antigen this receptor binds is unknown. Germline and junction disagree at one end, which may indicate a read error.

Genomic DNA was extracted from sorted cells with the Quick-DNA Microprep Kit. Amplification of TCRbeta DNA was done with the immunoSEQ hsTCRbeta kit, following the protocol from the manufacturer. An Illumina MiSeq instrument was used to sequence the TCRbeta libraries. As for the authors' bioinformatics: Once out-of-frame sequences had been removed, approximately 2,000,000 distinct TCRbeta sequences were left, which works out to an average of around 67,000 per individual. Each individual was scored by the count of fewer than 200 previously reported CMV-associated TCRbeta sequences and the total productive distinct TCRbeta count. A beta-binomial model was reimplemented in Python, and scikit-learn random forests with default parameters were trained on data from the US cohort. Classifier performance on the Belgian cohort was reported as the median AUC with percentile confidence intervals calculated over 10,000 bootstrap iterations. TCRdb stores this immuneACCESS table with in-frame sequences only. Part of the clones is absent; in the studies checked, under half of the shortfall reflects unresolved V genes, and no reason is known for the rest. V and J calls and clone size are those listed in that table; D and trimming were worked out from the DNA. The sample table lists just over 45,000 clones, 60% to 80% of them with a count of one. The top ten clones comprise approximately 0.58% of the sample.

The sample taken for sequencing was memory CD4+ T cells from blood. The chain was built from TRBV7-2 and TRBJ2-3; a tentative D match to TRBD2 spans 6 bases. The sequence was obtained from an adult in good health and CMV-seronegative. The CDR3 here reads CASSLSSGDILHF. The nucleotide sequence reads TGTGCCAGCAGCTTATCTTCGGGAGATATCTTGCATTTT.